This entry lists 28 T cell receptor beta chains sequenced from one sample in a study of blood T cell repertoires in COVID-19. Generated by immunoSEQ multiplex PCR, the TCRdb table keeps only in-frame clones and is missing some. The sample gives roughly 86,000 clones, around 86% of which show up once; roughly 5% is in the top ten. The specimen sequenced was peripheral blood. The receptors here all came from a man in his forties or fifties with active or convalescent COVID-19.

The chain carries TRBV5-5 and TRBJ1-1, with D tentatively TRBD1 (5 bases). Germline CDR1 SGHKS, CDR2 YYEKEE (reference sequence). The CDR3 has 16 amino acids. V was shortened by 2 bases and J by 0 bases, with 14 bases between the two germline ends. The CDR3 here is CASSFGGAGVNTEAFF. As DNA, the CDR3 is TGTGCCAGCAGCTTTGGAGGGGCCGGAGTGAACACTGAAGCTTTCTTT.

CDR3 protein: CASSPGQITDTQYF. The CDR3 DNA follows: TGCGCCAGCAGCCCCGGACAGATCACAGATACGCAGTATTTT. The chain combines TRBV5-1 with TRBJ2-3; possible D gene TRBD1, 6 bases. The ends were cut back, 4 bases at V and 2 bases at J, with 11 bases in the middle. Germline values: CDR1 SGHRS, CDR2 YFSETQ. This CDR3 region has 14 residues.

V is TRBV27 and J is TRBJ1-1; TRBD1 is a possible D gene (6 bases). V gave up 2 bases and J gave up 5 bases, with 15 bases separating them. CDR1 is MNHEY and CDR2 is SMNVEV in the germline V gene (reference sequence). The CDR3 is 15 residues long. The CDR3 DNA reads TGTGCCAGCAGTTTAGCGGGGGCGCTGGGTACTGAAGCTTTCTTT. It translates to CASSLAGALGTEAFF.

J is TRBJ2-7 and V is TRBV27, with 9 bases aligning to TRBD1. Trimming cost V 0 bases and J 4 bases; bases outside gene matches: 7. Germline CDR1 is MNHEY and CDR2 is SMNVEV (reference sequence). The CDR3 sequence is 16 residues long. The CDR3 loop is CASSLSWDREFYEQYF. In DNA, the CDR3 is TGTGCCAGCAGTTTATCGTGGGACAGGGAGTTTTACGAGCAGTACTTC.

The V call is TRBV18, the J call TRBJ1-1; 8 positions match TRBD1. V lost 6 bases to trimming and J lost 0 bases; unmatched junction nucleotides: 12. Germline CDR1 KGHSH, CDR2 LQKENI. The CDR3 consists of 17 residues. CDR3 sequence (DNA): TGTGCCAGCTCGCCCAACGGACAGGGAAGTATGAACACTGAAGCTTTCTTT. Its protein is CASSPNGQGSMNTEAFF.

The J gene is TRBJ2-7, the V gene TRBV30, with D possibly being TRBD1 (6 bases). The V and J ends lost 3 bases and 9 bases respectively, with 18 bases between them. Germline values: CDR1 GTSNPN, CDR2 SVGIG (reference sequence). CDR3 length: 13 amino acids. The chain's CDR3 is CAWRASTGTSQYF. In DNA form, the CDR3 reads TGTGCCTGGAGAGCCTCGACCGGGACATCGCAGTACTTC. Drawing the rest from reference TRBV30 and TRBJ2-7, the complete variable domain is SQTIHQWPATLVQPVGSPLSLECTVEGTSNPNLYWYRQAAGRGLQLLFYSVGIGQISSEVPQNLSASRPQDRQFILSSKKLLLSDSGFYLCAWRASTGTSQYFGPGTRLTVT.

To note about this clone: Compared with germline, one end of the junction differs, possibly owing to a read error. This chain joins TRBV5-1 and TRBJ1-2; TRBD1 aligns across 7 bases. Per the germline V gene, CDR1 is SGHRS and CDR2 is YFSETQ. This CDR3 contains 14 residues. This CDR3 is CASSSGTVSSGYAF. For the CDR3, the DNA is TGCGCCAGCAGCTCCGGGACAGTCTCAAGTGGTTACGCCTTC.

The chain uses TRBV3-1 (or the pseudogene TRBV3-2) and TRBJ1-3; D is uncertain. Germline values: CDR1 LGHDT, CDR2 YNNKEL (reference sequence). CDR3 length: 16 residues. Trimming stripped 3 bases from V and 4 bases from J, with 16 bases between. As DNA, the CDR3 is TGTGCCAGCAGCCACCGAACGGGAGTAGACGGAAACACCATATATTTT. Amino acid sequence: CASSHRTGVDGNTIYF.

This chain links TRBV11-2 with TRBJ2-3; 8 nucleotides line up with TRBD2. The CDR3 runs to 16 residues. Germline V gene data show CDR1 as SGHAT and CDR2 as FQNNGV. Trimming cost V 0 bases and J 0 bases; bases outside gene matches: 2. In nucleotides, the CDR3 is TGTGCCAGCAGCTTAGATCCGGGGGGGAGCACAGATACGCAGTATTTT. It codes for CASSLDPGGSTDTQYF.

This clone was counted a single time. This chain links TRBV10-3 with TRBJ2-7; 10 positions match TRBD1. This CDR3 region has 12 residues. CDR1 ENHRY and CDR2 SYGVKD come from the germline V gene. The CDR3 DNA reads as TGTGCTACAGGGACAGGGGACTACGAGCAGTACTTC. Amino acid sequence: CATGTGDYEQYF.

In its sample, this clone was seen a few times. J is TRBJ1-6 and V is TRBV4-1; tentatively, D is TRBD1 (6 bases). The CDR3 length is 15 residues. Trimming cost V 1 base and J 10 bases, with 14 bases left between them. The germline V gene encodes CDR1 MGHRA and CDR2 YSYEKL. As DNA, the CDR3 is TGCGCCAGCAGCCAAGTGGCGGGGAGGGGGTCACCCCTCCACTTT. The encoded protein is CASSQVAGRGSPLHF.

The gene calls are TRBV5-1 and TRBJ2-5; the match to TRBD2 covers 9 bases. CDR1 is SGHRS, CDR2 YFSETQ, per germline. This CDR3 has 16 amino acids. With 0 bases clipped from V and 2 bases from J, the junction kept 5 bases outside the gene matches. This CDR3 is CASSLGSSGAQETQYF. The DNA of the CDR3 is TGCGCCAGCAGCTTGGGTTCTAGCGGGGCACAAGAGACCCAGTACTTC.

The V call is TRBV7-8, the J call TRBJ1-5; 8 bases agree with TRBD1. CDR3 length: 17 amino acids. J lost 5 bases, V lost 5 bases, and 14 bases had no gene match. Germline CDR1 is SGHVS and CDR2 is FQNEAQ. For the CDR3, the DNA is TGTGCCAGCAGCACCCCCGGGGGGCAGGGGGCGGATCAGCCCCAGCATTTT. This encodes CASSTPGGQGADQPQHF.

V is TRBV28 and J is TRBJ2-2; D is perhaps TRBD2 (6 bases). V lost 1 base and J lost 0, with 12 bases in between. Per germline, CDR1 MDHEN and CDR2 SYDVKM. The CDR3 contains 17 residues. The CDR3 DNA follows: TGTGCCAGCAGTTTATCTTCCCTAGCGTCGAACACCGGGGAGCTGTTTTTT. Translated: CASSLSSLASNTGELFF.

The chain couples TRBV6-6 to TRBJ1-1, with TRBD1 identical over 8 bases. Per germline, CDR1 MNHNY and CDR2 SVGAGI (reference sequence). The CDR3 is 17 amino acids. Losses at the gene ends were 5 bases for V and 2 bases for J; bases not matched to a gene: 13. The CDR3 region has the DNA TGTGCCAGCAGTCCTGCCCTTTTCGCAGGGGGCAACACTGAAGCTTTCTTT. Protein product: CASSPALFAGGNTEAFF.

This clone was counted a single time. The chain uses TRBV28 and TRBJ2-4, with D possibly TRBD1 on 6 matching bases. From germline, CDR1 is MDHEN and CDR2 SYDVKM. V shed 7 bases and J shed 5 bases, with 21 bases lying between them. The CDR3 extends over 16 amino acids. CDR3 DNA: TGTGCCAGCACCCCTCCCGATCAGGGGACCCAAAACATTCAGTACTTC. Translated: CASTPPDQGTQNIQYF.

The chain's CDR3 is CSTRTSGGTDTQYF. CDR3 bases: TGCAGCACGAGGACTAGCGGGGGCACAGATACGCAGTATTTT. The chain uses TRBV29-1 and TRBJ2-3, with 12 bases that match TRBD2. The CDR3 is 14 amino acids. Looked up from germline, CDR1 is SQVTM and CDR2 is ANQGSEA. The trim removed 8 bases at V and 1 base at J, leaving 4 bases unmatched.

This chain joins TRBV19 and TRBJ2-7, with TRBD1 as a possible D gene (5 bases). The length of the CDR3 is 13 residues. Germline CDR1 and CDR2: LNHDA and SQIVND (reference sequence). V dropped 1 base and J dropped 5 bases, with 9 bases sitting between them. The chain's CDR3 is CASSIAGLHEQYF. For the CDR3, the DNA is TGTGCCAGTAGTATAGCAGGGTTACACGAGCAGTACTTC.

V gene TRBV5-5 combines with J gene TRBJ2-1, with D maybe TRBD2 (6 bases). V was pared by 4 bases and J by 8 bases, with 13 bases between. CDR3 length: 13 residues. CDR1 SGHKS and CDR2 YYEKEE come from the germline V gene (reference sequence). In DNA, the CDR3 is TGTGCCAGCAGCGGGGACTTCGACGATGAGCAGTTCTTC. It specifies CASSGDFDDEQFF.

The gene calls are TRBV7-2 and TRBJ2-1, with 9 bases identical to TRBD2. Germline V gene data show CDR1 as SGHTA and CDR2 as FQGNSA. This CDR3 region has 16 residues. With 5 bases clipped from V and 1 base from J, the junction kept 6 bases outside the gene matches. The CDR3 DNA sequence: TGTGCCAGCAGCCAGGTCGCGGGGGGGTCCTACAATGAGCAGTTCTTC. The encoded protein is CASSQVAGGSYNEQFF.

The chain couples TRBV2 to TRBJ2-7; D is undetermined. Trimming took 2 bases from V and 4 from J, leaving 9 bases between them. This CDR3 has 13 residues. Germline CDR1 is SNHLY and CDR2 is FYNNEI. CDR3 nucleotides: TGTGCCAGCAGTGAAAGATTTACATACGAGCAGTACTTC. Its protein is CASSERFTYEQYF. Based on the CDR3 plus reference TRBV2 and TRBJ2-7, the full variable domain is EPEVTQTPSHQVTQMGQEVILRCVPISNHLYFYWYRQILGQKVEFLVSFYNNEISEKSEIFDDQFSVERPDGSNFTLKIRSTKLEDSAMYFCASSERFTYEQYFGPGTRLTVT.

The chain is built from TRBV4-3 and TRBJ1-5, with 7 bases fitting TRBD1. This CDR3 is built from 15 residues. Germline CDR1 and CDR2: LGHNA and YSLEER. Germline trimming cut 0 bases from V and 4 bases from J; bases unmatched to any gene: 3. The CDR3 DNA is TGCGCCAGCAGCCAAGAAAGACAGGGTAATCAGCCCCAGCATTTT. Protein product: CASSQERQGNQPQHF.

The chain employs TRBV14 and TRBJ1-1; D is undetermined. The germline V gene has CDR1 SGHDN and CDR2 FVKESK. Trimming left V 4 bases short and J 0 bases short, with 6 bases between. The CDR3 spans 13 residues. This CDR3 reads CASSLYLNTEAFF. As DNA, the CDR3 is TGTGCCAGCAGCCTATACTTGAACACTGAAGCTTTCTTT.

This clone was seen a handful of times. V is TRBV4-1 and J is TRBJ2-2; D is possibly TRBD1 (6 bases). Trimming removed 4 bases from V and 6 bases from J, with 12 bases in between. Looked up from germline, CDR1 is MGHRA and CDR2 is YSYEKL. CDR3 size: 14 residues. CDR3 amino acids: CASSPYRDPGELFF. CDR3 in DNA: TGCGCCAGCAGCCCCTACAGGGACCCCGGGGAGCTGTTTTTT.

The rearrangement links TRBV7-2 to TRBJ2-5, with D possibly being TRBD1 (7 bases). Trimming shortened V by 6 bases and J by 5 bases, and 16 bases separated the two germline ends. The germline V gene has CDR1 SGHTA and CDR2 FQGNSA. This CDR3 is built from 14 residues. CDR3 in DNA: TGTGCCAGCAGGCTTGGAGGGGGCGGGGAGACCCAGTACTTC. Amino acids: CASRLGGGGETQYF.

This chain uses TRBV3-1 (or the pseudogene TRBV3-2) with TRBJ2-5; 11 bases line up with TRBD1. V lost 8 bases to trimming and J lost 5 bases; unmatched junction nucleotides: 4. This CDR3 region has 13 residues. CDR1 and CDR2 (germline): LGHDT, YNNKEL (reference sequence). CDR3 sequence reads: CASGQGAGETQYF. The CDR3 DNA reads TGTGCCAGCGGACAGGGGGCTGGGGAGACCCAGTACTTC.

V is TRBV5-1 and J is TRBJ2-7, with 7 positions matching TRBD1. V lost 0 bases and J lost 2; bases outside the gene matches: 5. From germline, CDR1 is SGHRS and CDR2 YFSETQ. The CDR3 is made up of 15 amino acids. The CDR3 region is CASSLVRDRTYEQYF. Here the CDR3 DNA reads TGCGCCAGCAGCTTGGTCCGGGACAGAACCTACGAGCAGTACTTC.

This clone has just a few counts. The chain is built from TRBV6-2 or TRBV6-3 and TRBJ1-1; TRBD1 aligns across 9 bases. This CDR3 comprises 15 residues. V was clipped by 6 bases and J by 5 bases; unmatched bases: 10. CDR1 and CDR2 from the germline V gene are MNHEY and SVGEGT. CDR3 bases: TGTGCCAGCAGCCTACAAACAGGGGGCTATACTGAAGCTTTCTTT. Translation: CASSLQTGGYTEAFF.